This TCR beta chain is drawn from a study of T cells expressing NK-cell markers (dated by TCRdb to 2019 to 2021). For the study in its entirety: Three sorted T-cell subsets (CD3+CD56+NKG2C+, CD3+CD56+NKG2C- and CD3+CD56-NKG2C+) from fewer than 10 donors had their TCR beta-chain repertoires profiled. Libraries were sequenced as 2 x 150 bp reads on Illumina HiSeq 2000/2500, MiSeq or NextSeq. The eight sequenced donors were randomly selected healthy volunteers, three men and five women. Seven of the eight sequenced donors were HCMV-seropositive and one was HCMV-seronegative.

The sequencer listed for this sample is Illumina HiSeq 2000. TCR beta cDNA libraries were made by 5'RACE template switching that added a universal primer site and unique molecular identifiers. Priming for cDNA synthesis came from the TCR beta constant segment, and two successive PCR amplification steps followed. Concerning the study's data processing: MIGEC was used to demultiplex reads and group reads by UMI, and MiTCR was used to assemble and quantify clonotypes. To exclude erroneous sequences, only TCR cDNA sequences supported by at least two reads were retained. The tcR package was used for downstream repertoire analysis, with clonotypes matched between fractions based on CDR3 nucleotide sequence plus V segment. VDJmatch was used to annotate antigen specificity against VDJdb, with one amino acid substitution in CDR3 allowed. Through TCRdb reprocessing, the reads give one entry per CDR3 protein sequence; DNA is omitted. These V and J calls are TCRdb output, not the study's own analysis. This specimen's table enumerates 250,000 to 300,000 distinct CDR3 sequences. The biggest ten clones account for around 4.2% of the sample.

Turning to this clonotype: The clone's antigen remains unknown.

HCMV-specific IgG was detected in serum with a commercial ELISA kit to determine HCMV serostatus. Ficoll density gradient centrifugation was used to isolate peripheral blood mononuclear cells from blood. The paper as a whole reports these results and caveats: Those dominant clonotypes were again the most abundant among CD3+CD56-NKG2C+ cells in a handful of donors, at roughly 25-65%. In over 5 donors, the dominant CD3+CD56+NKG2C+ clonotypes were among the top 10 CD8+ clonotypes and accounted for roughly 1.0-8% of CD8+ T cells. Whether the expanded NKG2C-expressing T cell clones were specific for HCMV antigens remained unclear.

Sequencing was performed on blood T cells: a sorted CD56 or NKG2C T cell subset, CD4+ or CD8+ T cells, or bulk PBMC T cells (not recorded which). The source is a woman between 18 and 75 years old in good health.

CDR3 reads: CASSFQEGEAFF. The chain is assembled from TRBV7-9 and TRBJ1-1. The germline V gene (reference sequence) specifies SEHNR as CDR1 and FQNEAQ as CDR2. From the cysteine through the phenylalanine, the CDR3 covers 12 amino acids. The record lacks a DNA sequence.